The 31 T cell receptor beta chains below all came from one sample that was sequenced in a study of blood T cell repertoires in COVID-19. Some clones are missing from TCRdb's copy, which holds only in-frame ones; the method was immunoSEQ multiplex PCR. The sample contains about 140,000 clones, 85% to 90% of which appear only once. Sequences were obtained from peripheral blood. Receptors originate from a woman aged 60-75 years with acute or convalescent COVID-19.

This clone occurred a few times. The chain uses TRBV5-4 and TRBJ1-6; D not resolved. Germline-derived CDR1 and CDR2 are SGHNT and YYREEE (reference sequence). Trimming took 3 bases from V and 10 from J, leaving 11 bases between them. The CDR3 extends over 13 amino acids. The DNA for the CDR3 is TGTGCCAGCAGCTCAAACGCGGGGTCACCCCTCCACTTT. Its protein product is CASSSNAGSPLHF.

The rearrangement uses TRBV7-2 and TRBJ2-1; weak D call: TRBD1 (6 bases). This CDR3 has 16 amino acids. V was clipped by 5 bases and J by 4 bases, with 18 bases between them. The V gene's germline CDR1 is SGHTA and CDR2 FQGNSA. CDR3 in DNA: TGTGCCAGCAGCCCAGGGGAGACAGGAGCGTACAATGAGCAGTTCTTC. This sequence encodes CASSPGETGAYNEQFF. The full variable domain, completed using reference TRBV7-2 and TRBJ2-1, is GAGVSQSPSNKVTEKGKDVELRCDPISGHTALYWYRQSLGQGLEFLIYFQGNSAPDKSGLPSDRFSAERTGGSVSTLTIQRTQQEDSAVYLCASSPGETGAYNEQFFGPGTRLTVL.

Only a few counts were recorded for this clone. The gene calls are TRBV7-9 and TRBJ1-1; no clear D. The CDR3 spans 11 residues. CDR1 SEHNR and CDR2 FQNEAQ come from the germline V gene (reference sequence). The germline V and J ends were trimmed by 5 bases and 5 bases, with 6 bases remaining between them. The CDR3 bases are TGTGCCAGCAGCGTCGGTACTGAAGCTTTCTTT. Translating it yields CASSVGTEAFF. Full variable domain (missing parts from reference TRBV7-9 and TRBJ1-1): DTGVSQNPRHKITKRGQNVTFRCDPISEHNRLYWYRQTLGQGPEFLTYFQNEAQLEKSRLLSDRFSAERPKGSFSTLEIQRTEQGDSAMYLCASSVGTEAFFGQGTRLTVV.

The chain joins TRBV7-9 to TRBJ2-3, with 11 bases that match TRBD2. The CDR3 consists of 15 residues. Trimming took 8 bases from V and 5 from J; bases not matched to a gene: 9. The germline V gene has CDR1 SEHNR and CDR2 FQNEAQ (reference sequence). CDR3 in amino acids: CASYELAGAGDTQYF. Written as DNA, the CDR3 is TGTGCCAGCTACGAACTAGCGGGGGCGGGAGATACGCAGTATTTT. The full variable domain, in which reference TRBV7-9 and TRBJ2-3 provide the parts outside the CDR3, is DTGVSQNPRHKITKRGQNVTFRCDPISEHNRLYWYRQTLGQGPEFLTYFQNEAQLEKSRLLSDRFSAERPKGSFSTLEIQRTEQGDSAMYLCASYELAGAGDTQYFGPGTRLTVL.

The rearrangement uses TRBV19 and TRBJ2-3; D may be TRBD2 (6 bases). The CDR3 length is 17 residues. Germline V gene data show CDR1 as LNHDA and CDR2 as SQIVND (reference sequence). The germline V and J ends were trimmed by 1 base and 4 bases, with 18 bases remaining between them. DNA of the CDR3: TGTGCCAGTAGTATAGGGGGACTCTCCTTAAGGCCAGATACGCAGTATTTT. Its translation is CASSIGGLSLRPDTQYF.

V and J are TRBV3-1 (or the pseudogene TRBV3-2) and TRBJ2-5; 7 nucleotides align to TRBD2. V lost 4 bases and J lost 5; bases outside the gene matches: 19. The germline V gene encodes CDR1 LGHDT and CDR2 YNNKEL (reference sequence). This CDR3 region has 18 residues. CDR3: CASSLVTGGDWSQETQYF. CDR3 in DNA: TGTGCCAGCAGCCTCGTCACTGGGGGGGATTGGTCACAGGAGACCCAGTACTTC.

The chain combines TRBV19 with TRBJ2-3, with a weak D call TRBD2 (6 bases). V dropped 5 bases and J dropped 1 base, with 13 bases sitting between them. CDR1 is LNHDA and CDR2 is SQIVND in the germline V gene (reference sequence). The CDR3 spans 15 residues. The CDR3 DNA reads as TGTGCCAGTAGTCGGGACTCGGGAGGCACAGATACGCAGTATTTT. Protein: CASSRDSGGTDTQYF.

This clone showed up just a few times. This chain connects TRBV4-2 to TRBJ2-1; 9 bases are a match to TRBD1. The junction had 12 bases not matched to a gene; V was cut back by 5 bases and J by 7 bases. Germline CDR1 is LGHNA and CDR2 is YNFKEQ. This CDR3 is 16 amino acids long. The CDR3 protein is CASSFNPGQGQNEQFF. For the CDR3, the DNA is TGTGCCAGCAGCTTCAACCCGGGACAGGGACAAAATGAGCAGTTCTTC.

The V gene is TRBV3-1 (or the pseudogene TRBV3-2), the J gene TRBJ1-5, with D possibly matching TRBD1 (6 bases). Trimming removed 4 bases from V and 2 bases from J, with 9 bases in between. Germline V lookup: CDR1 LGHDT, CDR2 YNNKEL (reference sequence). The CDR3 is 14 amino acids. CDR3 region: CASSLGHGNQPQHF. The CDR3 region has the DNA TGTGCCAGCAGCCTGGGACACGGCAATCAGCCCCAGCATTTT.

The CDR3 nucleotides are TGTGCCAGCAGCTTGGTTGGCGGGGGGGTAGCAGAGACCCAGTACTTC. Translating gives CASSLVGGGVAETQYF. The chain combines TRBV11-3 with TRBJ2-5, with 9 nucleotides matching TRBD2. Unmatched junction bases numbered 9, after V lost 3 bases and J lost 4 bases. Germline V gene sequence: CDR1 SGHNT, CDR2 YENEEA. The CDR3 covers 16 residues.

As DNA, the CDR3 is TGTGCCAGTAGTATAGGATCCTGGGACAGGTACGAGACCCAGTACTTC. Amino acid sequence: CASSIGSWDRYETQYF. This chain links TRBV19 with TRBJ2-5; 8 nucleotides match TRBD1. Germline V lookup: CDR1 LNHDA, CDR2 SQIVND (reference sequence). V was pared by 1 base and J by 5 bases, with 9 bases of the junction left unmatched. The CDR3 is 16 residues long.

This chain links TRBV3-1 (or the pseudogene TRBV3-2) with TRBJ2-4; TRBD2 matches at 11 bases. This CDR3 comprises 19 residues. The germline CDR1 and CDR2 sequences are LGHDT and YNNKEL (reference sequence). V was clipped by 0 bases and J by 0 bases; unmatched bases: 7. The CDR3 reads CASSQDGLAGGLAKNIQYF. DNA for the CDR3: TGTGCCAGCAGCCAAGATGGTCTAGCGGGGGGATTAGCCAAAAACATTCAGTACTTC.

V and J are TRBV11-2 and TRBJ2-1, with 7 bases lining up with TRBD2. Trimming removed 6 bases from V and 15 bases from J; junction bases left unmatched: 11. Looked up from germline, CDR1 is SGHAT and CDR2 is FQNNGV. The CDR3 loop spans 12 amino acids. The CDR3 DNA follows: TGTGCCAGCAGTTCACCCGGGGCTAGCGGGTTCTTC. This translates into CASSSPGASGFF.

This clone has a single count. This chain uses TRBV9 with TRBJ2-1; maybe TRBD2 (5 bases). Trimming stripped 4 bases from V and 0 bases from J, with 17 bases between. The CDR3 runs 17 residues. Germline CDR1 reads SGDLS; CDR2 reads YYNGEE. CDR3 DNA sequence: TGTGCCAGCAGCCAAGAAGGTGGAGGCTTCTCCTACAATGAGCAGTTCTTC. Amino acids: CASSQEGGGFSYNEQFF.

This clone was seen more than once but under ten times. V and J are TRBV4-1 and TRBJ1-5, with TRBD1 identical over 7 bases. The CDR3 length is 16 residues. Per germline, CDR1 MGHRA and CDR2 YSYEKL. V lost 4 bases to trimming and J lost 3 bases; unmatched junction nucleotides: 9. The CDR3 coding sequence is TGCGCCAGCAGCCGTCTACCGGACAGGTTCAATCAGCCCCAGCATTTT. Translated: CASSRLPDRFNQPQHF.

The chain carries TRBV4-3 and TRBJ1-2, with D perhaps TRBD1 (6 bases). The V gene's germline CDR1 is LGHNA and CDR2 YSLEER. CDR3 length equals 15 residues. V was shortened by 0 bases and J by 7 bases, with 15 bases between the two germline ends. This chain's CDR3 is CASSQDGQSGGGYTF. CDR3 nucleotides: TGCGCCAGCAGCCAAGATGGACAGTCGGGCGGTGGCTACACCTTC.

The J gene is TRBJ1-1, the V gene TRBV6-5, with a possible D match to TRBD1 (6 bases). Germline CDR1 reads MNHEY; CDR2 reads SVGAGI. The CDR3 is made up of 14 amino acids. Deletions cut 4 bases from V and 10 bases from J, with 19 bases between. The CDR3 loop is CASSFGTTSGSAFF. The CDR3, as DNA: TGTGCCAGCAGTTTCGGGACAACCTCTGGCTCAGCTTTCTTT.

The rearrangement links TRBV19 to TRBJ1-1; D unclear. The germline CDR1 and CDR2 sequences are LNHDA and SQIVND (reference sequence). V lost 7 bases, J lost 6 bases, and 18 bases lay in between. This CDR3 contains 14 residues. CDR3: CASNPGRSGPEAFF. CDR3 coding DNA: TGTGCCAGTAACCCGGGAAGGTCTGGACCTGAAGCTTTCTTT.

The V call is TRBV7-3, the J call TRBJ1-1; TRBD1 is a possible D gene (5 bases). The CDR3 has 12 residues. V shed 5 bases and J shed 4 bases, with 8 bases lying between them. Germline V gene lookup returns CDR1 SGHTA and CDR2 FQGTGA. CDR3 residues: CASSRGGTEAFF. The CDR3 DNA follows: TGTGCCAGCAGCCGGGGGGGCACTGAAGCTTTCTTT.

This clone was seen a few times. The chain uses TRBV9 and TRBJ2-1; 9 bases are a match to TRBD1. The germline CDR1 and CDR2 sequences are SGDLS and YYNGEE. The length of the CDR3 is 16 residues. V lost 0 bases, J lost 4 bases, and 5 bases stayed unmatched. For the CDR3, the DNA is TGTGCCAGCAGCGTAGAAAGACAGGGGGGATACAATGAGCAGTTCTTC. It specifies CASSVERQGGYNEQFF.

The rearrangement uses TRBV9 and TRBJ2-1, with D possibly TRBD2 on 6 matching bases. Trimming stripped 0 bases from V and 7 bases from J, with 20 bases between. Germline loops: CDR1 SGDLS, CDR2 YYNGEE. The CDR3 contains 17 residues. The CDR3 is CASSVGAGRRWINEQFF. The DNA of the CDR3 is TGTGCCAGCAGCGTAGGGGCGGGGAGGAGGTGGATAAATGAGCAGTTCTTC.

This chain uses TRBV12-1 with TRBJ1-1; the listed D gene, TRBD1, was not tested against the DNA. TRBV12-1 is labeled a pseudogene. The CDR3 has 19 amino acids. The CDR3: CASSFVRGNMSNKNTEAFF. In DNA, the CDR3 is TGTGCCAGCAGCTTTGTAAGGGGCAACATGTCTAACAAAAACACTGAAGCTTTCTTT.

This clone was detected only a few times. The V call is TRBV5-1, the J call TRBJ2-3; 7 positions match TRBD1. CDR1 SGHRS and CDR2 YFSETQ come from the germline V gene. V lost 0 bases and J lost 3; bases outside the gene matches: 4. The CDR3 is 15 amino acids. The CDR3 bases are TGCGCCAGCAGCTTGGCCGGGACAGCTACAGATACGCAGTATTTT. Its protein is CASSLAGTATDTQYF.

This clone was picked up one time. This chain connects TRBV21-1 to TRBJ1-5; the table calls TRBD1, which could not be checked here. TRBV21-1 is flagged as a pseudogene. This CDR3 has 19 residues. Here the CDR3 reads CASSKSSGQLFPPNQPQHF. The CDR3 region has the DNA TGTGCCAGCAGCAAATCCTCGGGACAGCTCTTTCCTCCCAATCAGCCCCAGCATTTT.

This clone was picked up a small number of times. The V gene is TRBV5-4, the J gene TRBJ1-2; D is unclear. Germline V gene data show CDR1 as SGHNT and CDR2 as YYREEE (reference sequence). V gave up 1 base and J gave up 1 base, with 8 bases separating them. The CDR3 is made up of 14 amino acids. This chain's CDR3 is CASSLTVFNYGYTF. CDR3 coding DNA: TGTGCCAGCAGCTTGACGGTGTTTAACTATGGCTACACCTTC.

This rearrangement joins TRBV11-3 to TRBJ2-5; 11 bases line up with TRBD2. Germline CDR1 and CDR2: SGHNT and YENEEA. CDR3 length equals 18 residues. V shed 4 bases and J 2 bases; nucleotides not matched to a gene: 12. CDR3 DNA sequence: TGTGCCAGCAGCTCATACGGGTCTTTAGCGGGGGGGCAAGAGACCCAGTACTTC. Amino acids: CASSSYGSLAGGQETQYF.

The chain is built from TRBV2 and TRBJ2-5; 12 nucleotides match TRBD2. CDR1 is SNHLY, CDR2 FYNNEI, per germline. There are 15 residues in the CDR3. The trim removed 8 bases at V and 5 bases at J, leaving 9 bases unmatched. CDR3 DNA: TGTGCCAGCTACGGACTAGCGGGGCTTGGGGAGACCCAGTACTTC. Encoded protein: CASYGLAGLGETQYF.

V and J are TRBV5-4 and TRBJ2-1; 10 bases line up with TRBD2. V lost 2 bases, J lost 4 bases, and 3 bases stayed unmatched. This CDR3 is built from 15 residues. The germline V gene has CDR1 SGHNT and CDR2 YYREEE (reference sequence). The CDR3 sequence is CASSFGLAAYNEQFF. The CDR3 DNA follows: TGTGCCAGCAGCTTCGGACTAGCGGCTTACAATGAGCAGTTCTTC.

The rearrangement links TRBV6-2 or TRBV6-3 to TRBJ1-1; tentative D call: TRBD1 (5 bases). This CDR3 region has 17 residues. V was clipped by 0 bases and J by 3 bases, with 17 bases between them. Germline-derived CDR1 and CDR2 are MNHEY and SVGEGT. This chain's CDR3 is CASSYSSTGSRDTEAFF. The CDR3 bases are TGTGCCAGCAGTTACTCGAGTACAGGTAGTAGGGACACTGAAGCTTTCTTT.

The chain employs TRBV5-1 and TRBJ1-2; TRBD1 agrees at 10 bases. This CDR3 has 14 residues. CDR1 and CDR2 from the germline V gene are SGHRS and YFSETQ. The junction had 5 bases not matched to a gene; V was cut back by 4 bases and J by 5 bases. CDR3 coding DNA: TGCGCCAGCAGCCCGGGGGACAGGGGTTATGGCTACACCTTC. It yields the protein CASSPGDRGYGYTF.

This sequence joins TRBV28 and TRBJ1-5, with D perhaps TRBD1 (5 bases). This CDR3 is built from 14 residues. V lost 6 bases and J 6 bases, leaving 15 bases between the germline ends. Germline CDR1 is MDHEN and CDR2 is SYDVKM. CDR3 in amino acids: CASSPGQTGQPQHF. DNA of the CDR3: TGTGCCAGCAGCCCCGGACAAACGGGTCAGCCCCAGCATTTT.